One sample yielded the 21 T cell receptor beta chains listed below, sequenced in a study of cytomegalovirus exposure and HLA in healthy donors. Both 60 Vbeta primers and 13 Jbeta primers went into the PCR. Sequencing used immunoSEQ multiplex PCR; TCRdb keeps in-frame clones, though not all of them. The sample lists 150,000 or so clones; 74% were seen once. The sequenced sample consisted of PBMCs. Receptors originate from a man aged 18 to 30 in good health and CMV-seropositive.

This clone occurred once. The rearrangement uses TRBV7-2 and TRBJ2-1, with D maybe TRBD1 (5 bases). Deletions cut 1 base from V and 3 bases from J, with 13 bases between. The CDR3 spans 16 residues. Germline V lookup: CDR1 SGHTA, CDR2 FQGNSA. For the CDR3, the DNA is TGTGCCAGCAGCTTAGGGGGCTGGGCCGGCTACAATGAGCAGTTCTTC. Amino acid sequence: CASSLGGWAGYNEQFF.

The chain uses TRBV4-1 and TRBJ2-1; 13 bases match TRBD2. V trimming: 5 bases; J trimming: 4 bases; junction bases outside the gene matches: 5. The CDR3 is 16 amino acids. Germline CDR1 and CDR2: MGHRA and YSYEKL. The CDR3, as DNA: TGCGCCAGCAGCGGGACTAGCGGGGTATATTACAATGAGCAGTTCTTC. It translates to CASSGTSGVYYNEQFF.

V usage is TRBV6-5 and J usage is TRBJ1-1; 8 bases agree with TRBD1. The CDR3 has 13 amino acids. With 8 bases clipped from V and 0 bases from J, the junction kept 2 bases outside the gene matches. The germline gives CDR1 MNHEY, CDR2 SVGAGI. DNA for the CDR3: TGTGCCAGCCGGACAGGGCTGAACACTGAAGCTTTCTTT. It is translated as CASRTGLNTEAFF.

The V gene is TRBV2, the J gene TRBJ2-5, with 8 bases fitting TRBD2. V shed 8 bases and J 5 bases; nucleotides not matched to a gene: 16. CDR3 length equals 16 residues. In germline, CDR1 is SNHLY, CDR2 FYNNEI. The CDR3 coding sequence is TGTGCCAGCGACGGGTATAGCGGGGCCGAGTGGGAGACCCAGTACTTC. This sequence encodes CASDGYSGAEWETQYF.

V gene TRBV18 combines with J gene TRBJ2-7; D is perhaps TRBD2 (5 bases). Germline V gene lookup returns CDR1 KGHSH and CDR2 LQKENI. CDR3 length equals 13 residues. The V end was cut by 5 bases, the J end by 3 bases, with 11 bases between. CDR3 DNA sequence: TGTGCCAGCTCATACTTCCGGGACTACGAGCAGTACTTC. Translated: CASSYFRDYEQYF.

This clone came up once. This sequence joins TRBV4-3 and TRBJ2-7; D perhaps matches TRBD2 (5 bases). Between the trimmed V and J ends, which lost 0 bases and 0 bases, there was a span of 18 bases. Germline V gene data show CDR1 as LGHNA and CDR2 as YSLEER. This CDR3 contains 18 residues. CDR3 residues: CASSQESGPGSFSYEQYF. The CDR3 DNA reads TGCGCCAGCAGCCAAGAGTCCGGCCCGGGGAGCTTCTCCTACGAGCAGTACTTC.

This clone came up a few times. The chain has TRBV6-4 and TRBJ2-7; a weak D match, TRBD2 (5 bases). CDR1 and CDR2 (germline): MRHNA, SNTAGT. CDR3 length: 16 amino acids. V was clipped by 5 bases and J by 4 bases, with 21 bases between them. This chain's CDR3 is CASSPLSGIHVYEQYF. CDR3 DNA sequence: TGTGCCAGCAGTCCCCTCTCCGGGATCCATGTGTACGAGCAGTACTTC.

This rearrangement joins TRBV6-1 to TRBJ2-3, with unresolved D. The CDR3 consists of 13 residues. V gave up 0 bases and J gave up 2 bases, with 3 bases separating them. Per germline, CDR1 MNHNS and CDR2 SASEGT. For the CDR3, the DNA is TGTGCCAGCAGTGAAGCCTACACAGATACGCAGTATTTT. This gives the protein CASSEAYTDTQYF.

CDR3 sequence reads: CASSIGQEINQPQHF. CDR3 DNA sequence: TGTGCCAGTAGTATAGGACAGGAGATCAATCAGCCCCAGCATTTT. V and J are TRBV19 and TRBJ1-5, with D possibly being TRBD1 (6 bases). CDR1 LNHDA and CDR2 SQIVND come from the germline V gene (reference sequence). The V end lost 1 base, the J end lost 3 bases, and 10 bases lay between the germline ends. The CDR3 is made up of 15 amino acids.

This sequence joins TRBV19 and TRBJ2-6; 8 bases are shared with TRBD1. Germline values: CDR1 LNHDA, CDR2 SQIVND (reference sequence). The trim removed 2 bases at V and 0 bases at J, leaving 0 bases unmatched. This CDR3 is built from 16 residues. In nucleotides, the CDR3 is TGTGCCAGTAGTATAACAGGGGGCTCTGGGGCCAACGTCCTGACTTTC. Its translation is CASSITGGSGANVLTF.

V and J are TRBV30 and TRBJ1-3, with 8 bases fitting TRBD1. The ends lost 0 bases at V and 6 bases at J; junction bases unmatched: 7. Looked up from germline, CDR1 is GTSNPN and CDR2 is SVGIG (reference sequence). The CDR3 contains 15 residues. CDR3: CAWSVPGTGTNTIYF. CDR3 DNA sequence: TGTGCCTGGAGTGTTCCCGGGACAGGTACAAACACCATATATTTT.

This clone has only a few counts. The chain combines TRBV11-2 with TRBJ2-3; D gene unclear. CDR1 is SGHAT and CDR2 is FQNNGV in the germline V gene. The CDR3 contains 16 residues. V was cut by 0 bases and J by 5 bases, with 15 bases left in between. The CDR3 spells CASSLEGWSRRDTQYF. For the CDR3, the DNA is TGTGCCAGCAGCTTAGAGGGCTGGTCACGCAGAGATACGCAGTATTTT.

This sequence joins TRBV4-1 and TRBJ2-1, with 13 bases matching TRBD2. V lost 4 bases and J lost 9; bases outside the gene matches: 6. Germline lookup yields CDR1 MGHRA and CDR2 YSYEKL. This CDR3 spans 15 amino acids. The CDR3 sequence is CASSRGLAGVSEQFF. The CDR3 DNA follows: TGCGCCAGCAGCCGAGGACTAGCGGGAGTTAGTGAGCAGTTCTTC.

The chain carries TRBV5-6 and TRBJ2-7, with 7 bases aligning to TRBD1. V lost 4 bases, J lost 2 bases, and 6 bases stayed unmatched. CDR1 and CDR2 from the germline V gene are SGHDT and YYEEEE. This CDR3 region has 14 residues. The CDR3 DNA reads TGTGCCAGCAGCCTTCAGGGGGATCCCTACGAGCAGTACTTC. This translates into CASSLQGDPYEQYF.

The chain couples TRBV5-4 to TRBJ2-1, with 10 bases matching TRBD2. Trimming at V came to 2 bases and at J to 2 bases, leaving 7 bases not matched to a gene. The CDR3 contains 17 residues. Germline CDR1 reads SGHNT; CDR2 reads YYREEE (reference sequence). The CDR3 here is CASSLSAGGVPYNEQFF. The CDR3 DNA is TGTGCCAGCAGCTTATCAGCGGGGGGGGTCCCCTACAATGAGCAGTTCTTC. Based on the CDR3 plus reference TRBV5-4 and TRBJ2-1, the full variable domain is ETGVTQSPTHLIKTRGQQVTLRCSSQSGHNTVSWYQQALGQGPQFIFQYYREEENGRGNFPPRFSGLQFPNYSSELNVNALELDDSALYLCASSLSAGGVPYNEQFFGPGTRLTVL.

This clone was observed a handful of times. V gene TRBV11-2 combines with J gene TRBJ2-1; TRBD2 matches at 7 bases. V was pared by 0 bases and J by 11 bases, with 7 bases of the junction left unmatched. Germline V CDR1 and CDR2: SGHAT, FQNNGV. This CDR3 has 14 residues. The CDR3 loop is CASSLDQAGLQQFF. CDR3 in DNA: TGTGCCAGCAGCTTAGATCAAGCGGGGTTACAGCAGTTCTTC.

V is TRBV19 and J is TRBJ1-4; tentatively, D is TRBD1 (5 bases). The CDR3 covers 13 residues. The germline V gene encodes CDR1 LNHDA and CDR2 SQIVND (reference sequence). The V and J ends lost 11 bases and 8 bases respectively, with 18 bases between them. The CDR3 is CAGPRAGGEKLFF. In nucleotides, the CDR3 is TGTGCCGGGCCAAGGGCCGGGGGGGAAAAACTGTTTTTT.

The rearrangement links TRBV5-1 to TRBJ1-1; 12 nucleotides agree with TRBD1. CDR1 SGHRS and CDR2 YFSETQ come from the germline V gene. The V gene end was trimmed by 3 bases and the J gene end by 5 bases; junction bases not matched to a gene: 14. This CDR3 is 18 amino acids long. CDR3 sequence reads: CASSSAVPGQGAKTEAFF. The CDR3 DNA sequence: TGCGCCAGCAGCTCAGCAGTCCCGGGACAGGGGGCGAAGACTGAAGCTTTCTTT.

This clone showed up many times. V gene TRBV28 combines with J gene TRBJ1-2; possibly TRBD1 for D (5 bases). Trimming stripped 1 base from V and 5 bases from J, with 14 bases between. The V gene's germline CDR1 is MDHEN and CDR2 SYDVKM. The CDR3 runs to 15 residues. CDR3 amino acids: CASSLSGPGTYGYTF. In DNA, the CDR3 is TGTGCCAGCAGTTTATCGGGCCCAGGGACTTATGGCTACACCTTC.

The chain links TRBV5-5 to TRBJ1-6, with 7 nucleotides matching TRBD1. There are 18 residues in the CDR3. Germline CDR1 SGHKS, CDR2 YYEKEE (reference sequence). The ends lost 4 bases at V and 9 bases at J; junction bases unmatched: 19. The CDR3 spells CASSQQGSAFLVGSPLHF. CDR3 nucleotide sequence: TGTGCCAGCAGCCAACAGGGGAGCGCCTTTTTGGTGGGTTCACCCCTCCACTTT.

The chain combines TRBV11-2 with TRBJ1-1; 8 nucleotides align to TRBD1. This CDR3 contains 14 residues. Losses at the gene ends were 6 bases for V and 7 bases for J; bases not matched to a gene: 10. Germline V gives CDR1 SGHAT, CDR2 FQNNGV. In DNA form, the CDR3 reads TGTGCCAGCAGTCCCGACCAGGGACAGGATGAAGCTTTCTTT. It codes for CASSPDQGQDEAFF.